A single TCR beta chain is shown here with its context. The antigen remains unidentified. V was cut by 3 bases and J by 7 bases, with 7 bases left in between. The CDR3 is 12 amino acids. Germline CDR1 is GTSNPN and CDR2 is SVGIG (reference sequence). The data were taken from a study of OX40 agonist ivuxolimab in advanced cancers. Study-wide context: The drug used for patients, ivuxolimab, was an agonistic anti-OX40 (CD134) antibody. Aged roughly 23 to 85 with a mean of about 63 years, they were roughly 83% male.

Points from the study as a whole: Expansion of clones was among the lowest in partial responders at 0.1-3.0 mg/kg.

Sequencing used immunoSEQ multiplex PCR; TCRdb keeps in-frame clones, though not all of them. The sample includes 60,000 to 80,000 clones, roughly 88% of them seen just once. This specimen consisted of CD4+ or CD8+ T cells sorted from blood, obtained in a trial of the OX40 agonist ivuxolimab. The clonotype originates from an adult with an advanced solid tumor such as melanoma, head and neck, liver or kidney cancer. The V and J genes are TRBV30 and TRBJ1-6, with D unclear. In DNA form, the CDR3 reads TGTGCCTGGAGGGAGCGAAATTCACCCCTCCACTTT. Amino acid sequence: CAWRERNSPLHF.